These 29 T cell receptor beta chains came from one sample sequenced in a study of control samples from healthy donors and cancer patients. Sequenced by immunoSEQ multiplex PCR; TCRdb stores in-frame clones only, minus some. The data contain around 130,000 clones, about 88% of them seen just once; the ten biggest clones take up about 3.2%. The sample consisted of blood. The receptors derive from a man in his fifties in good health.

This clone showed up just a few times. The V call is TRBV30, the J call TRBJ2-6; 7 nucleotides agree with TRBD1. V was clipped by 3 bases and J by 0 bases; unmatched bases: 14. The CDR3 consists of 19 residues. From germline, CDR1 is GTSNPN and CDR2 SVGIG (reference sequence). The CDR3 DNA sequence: TGTGCCTGGAGAAATAGACAGGGATCATTCTCCTCTGGGGCCAACGTCCTGACTTTC. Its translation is CAWRNRQGSFSSGANVLTF.

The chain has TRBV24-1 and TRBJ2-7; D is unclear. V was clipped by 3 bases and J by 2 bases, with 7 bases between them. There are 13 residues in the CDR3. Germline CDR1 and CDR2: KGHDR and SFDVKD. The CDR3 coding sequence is TGTGCCACCAGTGATAACAGAGCCTACGAGCAGTACTTC. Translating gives CATSDNRAYEQYF.

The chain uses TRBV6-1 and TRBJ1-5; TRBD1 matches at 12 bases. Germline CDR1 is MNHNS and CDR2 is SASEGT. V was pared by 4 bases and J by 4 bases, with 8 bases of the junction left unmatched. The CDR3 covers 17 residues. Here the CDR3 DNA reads TGTGCCAGCAGTGGAGTTTTGGGACAGGGGGCGAATCAGCCCCAGCATTTT. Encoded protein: CASSGVLGQGANQPQHF.

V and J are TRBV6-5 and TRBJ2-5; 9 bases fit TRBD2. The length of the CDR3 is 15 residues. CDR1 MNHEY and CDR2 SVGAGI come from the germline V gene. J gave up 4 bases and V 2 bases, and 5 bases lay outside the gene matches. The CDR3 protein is CASSYEASGVETQYF. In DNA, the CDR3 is TGTGCCAGCAGTTACGAGGCTAGCGGGGTAGAGACCCAGTACTTC.

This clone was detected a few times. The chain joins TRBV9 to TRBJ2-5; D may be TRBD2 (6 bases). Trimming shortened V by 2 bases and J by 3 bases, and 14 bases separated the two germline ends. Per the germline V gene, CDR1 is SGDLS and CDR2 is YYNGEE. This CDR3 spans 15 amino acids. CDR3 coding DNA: TGTGCCAGCAGCGTCCAAGGGGCTAGCGAAGAGACCCAGTACTTC. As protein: CASSVQGASEETQYF. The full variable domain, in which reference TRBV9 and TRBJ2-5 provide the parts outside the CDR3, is DSGVTQTPKHLITATGQRVTLRCSPRSGDLSVYWYQQSLDQGLQFLIQYYNGEERAKGNILERFSAQQFPDLHSELNLSSLELGDSALYFCASSVQGASEETQYFGPGTRLLVL.

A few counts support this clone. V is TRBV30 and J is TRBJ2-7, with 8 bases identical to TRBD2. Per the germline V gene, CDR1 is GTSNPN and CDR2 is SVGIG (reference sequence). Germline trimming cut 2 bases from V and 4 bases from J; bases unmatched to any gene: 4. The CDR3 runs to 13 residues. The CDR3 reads CAWSLGLEYEQYF. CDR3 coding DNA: TGTGCCTGGAGTTTGGGACTAGAATACGAGCAGTACTTC.

CDR3 residues: CASSLGTGFHEQFF. CDR3 bases: TGTGCCAGCAGCTTAGGGACAGGGTTTCATGAGCAGTTCTTC. The V and J genes are TRBV7-3 and TRBJ2-1; 9 bases match TRBD1. The CDR3 totals 14 residues. Looked up from germline, CDR1 is SGHTA and CDR2 is FQGTGA. V dropped 2 bases and J dropped 8; count of bases not matched to a gene: 4.

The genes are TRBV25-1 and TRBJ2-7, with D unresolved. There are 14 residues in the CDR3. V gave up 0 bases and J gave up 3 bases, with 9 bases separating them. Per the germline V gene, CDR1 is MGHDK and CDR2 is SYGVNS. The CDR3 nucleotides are TGTGCCAGCAGTGAATACCCCCTCCTCTACGAGCAGTACTTC. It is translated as CASSEYPLLYEQYF.

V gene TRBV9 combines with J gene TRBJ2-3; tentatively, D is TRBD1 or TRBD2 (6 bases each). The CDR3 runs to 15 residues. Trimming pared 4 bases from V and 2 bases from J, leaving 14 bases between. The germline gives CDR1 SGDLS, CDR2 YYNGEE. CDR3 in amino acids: CASSQEGGNTDTQYF. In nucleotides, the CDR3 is TGTGCCAGCAGCCAGGAGGGGGGCAACACAGATACGCAGTATTTT.

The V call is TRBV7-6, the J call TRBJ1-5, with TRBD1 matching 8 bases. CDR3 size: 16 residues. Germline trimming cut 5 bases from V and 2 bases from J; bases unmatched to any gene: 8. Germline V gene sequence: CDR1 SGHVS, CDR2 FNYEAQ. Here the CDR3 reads CASSPGQGTGNQPQHF. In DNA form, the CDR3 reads TGTGCCAGCAGCCCCGGACAGGGAACGGGCAATCAGCCCCAGCATTTT.

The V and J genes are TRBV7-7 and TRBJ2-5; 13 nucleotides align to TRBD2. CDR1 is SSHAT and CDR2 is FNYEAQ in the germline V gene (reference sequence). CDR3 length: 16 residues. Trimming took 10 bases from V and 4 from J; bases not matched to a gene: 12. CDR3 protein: CATPLLAGGPGETQYF. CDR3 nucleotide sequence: TGTGCCACCCCCCTACTAGCGGGGGGGCCCGGAGAGACCCAGTACTTC. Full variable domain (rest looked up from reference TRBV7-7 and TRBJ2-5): GAGVSQSPRYKVTKRGQDVTLRCDPISSHATLYWYQQALGQGPEFLTYFNYEAQPDKSGLPSDRFSAERPEGSISTLTIQRTEQRDSAMYRCATPLLAGGPGETQYFGPGTRLLVL.

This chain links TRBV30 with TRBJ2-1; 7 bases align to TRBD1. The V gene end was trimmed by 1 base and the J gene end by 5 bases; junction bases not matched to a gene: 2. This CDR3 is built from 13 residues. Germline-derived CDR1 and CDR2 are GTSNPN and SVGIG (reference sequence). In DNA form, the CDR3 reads TGTGCCTGGAGTGGGGACAGTAACAATGAGCAGTTCTTC. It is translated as CAWSGDSNNEQFF.

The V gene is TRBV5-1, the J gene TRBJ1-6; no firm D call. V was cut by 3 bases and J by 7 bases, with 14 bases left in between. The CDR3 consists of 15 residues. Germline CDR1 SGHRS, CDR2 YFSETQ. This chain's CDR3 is CASSSYDNSNSPLHF. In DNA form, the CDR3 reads TGCGCCAGCAGCTCATACGACAATTCCAATTCACCCCTCCACTTT.

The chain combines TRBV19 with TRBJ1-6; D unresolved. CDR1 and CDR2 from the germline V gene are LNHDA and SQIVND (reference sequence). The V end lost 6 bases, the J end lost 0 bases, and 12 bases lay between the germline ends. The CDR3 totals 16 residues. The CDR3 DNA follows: TGTGCCAGTAGCCAGAGACCCAGCTCCTATAATTCACCCCTCCACTTT. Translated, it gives CASSQRPSSYNSPLHF.

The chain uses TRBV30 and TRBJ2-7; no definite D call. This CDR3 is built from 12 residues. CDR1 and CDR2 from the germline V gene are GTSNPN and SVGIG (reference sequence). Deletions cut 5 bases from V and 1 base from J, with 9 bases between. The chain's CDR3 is CAWGRISYEQYF. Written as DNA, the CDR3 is TGTGCCTGGGGCCGGATTTCCTACGAGCAGTACTTC.

CDR3 sequence: CAWTVLFDRGDGYTF. CDR3 nucleotides: TGTGCCTGGACTGTACTCTTTGACAGGGGCGATGGCTACACCTTC. The V call is TRBV30, the J call TRBJ1-2, with 8 bases lining up with TRBD1. J was trimmed by 6 bases and V by 4 bases; bases with no gene match: 13. The length of the CDR3 is 15 residues. Looked up from germline, CDR1 is GTSNPN and CDR2 is SVGIG (reference sequence). Supplemented by reference TRBV30 and TRBJ1-2, the full variable domain reads SQTIHQWPATLVQPVGSPLSLECTVEGTSNPNLYWYRQAAGRGLQLLFYSVGIGQISSEVPQNLSASRPQDRQFILSSKKLLLSDSGFYLCAWTVLFDRGDGYTFGSGTRLTVV.

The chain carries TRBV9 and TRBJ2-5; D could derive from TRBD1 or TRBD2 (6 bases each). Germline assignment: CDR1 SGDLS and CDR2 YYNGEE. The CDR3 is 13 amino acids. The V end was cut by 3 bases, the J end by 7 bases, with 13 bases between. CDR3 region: CASSEGGERTQYF. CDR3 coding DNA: TGTGCCAGCAGCGAGGGGGGCGAGAGGACCCAGTACTTC.

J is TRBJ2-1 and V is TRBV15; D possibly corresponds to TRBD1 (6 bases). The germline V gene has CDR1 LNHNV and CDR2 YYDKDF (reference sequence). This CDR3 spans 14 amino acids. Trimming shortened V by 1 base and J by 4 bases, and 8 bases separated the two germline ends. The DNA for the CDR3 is TGTGCCACCAGCAGAGGACAGGTGTACAATGAGCAGTTCTTC. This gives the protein CATSRGQVYNEQFF.

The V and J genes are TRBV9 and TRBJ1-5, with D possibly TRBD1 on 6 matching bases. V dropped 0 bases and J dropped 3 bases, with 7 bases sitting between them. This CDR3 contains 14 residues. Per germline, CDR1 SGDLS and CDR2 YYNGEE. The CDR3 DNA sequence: TGTGCCAGCAGCGTAGAGGGGGACAATCAGCCCCAGCATTTT. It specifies CASSVEGDNQPQHF.

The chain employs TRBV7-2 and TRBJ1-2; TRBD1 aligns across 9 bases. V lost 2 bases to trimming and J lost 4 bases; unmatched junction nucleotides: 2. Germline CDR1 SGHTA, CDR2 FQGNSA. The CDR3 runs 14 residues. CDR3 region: CASSLLDRGYGYTF. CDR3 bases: TGTGCCAGCAGCTTACTGGACAGGGGCTATGGCTACACCTTC.

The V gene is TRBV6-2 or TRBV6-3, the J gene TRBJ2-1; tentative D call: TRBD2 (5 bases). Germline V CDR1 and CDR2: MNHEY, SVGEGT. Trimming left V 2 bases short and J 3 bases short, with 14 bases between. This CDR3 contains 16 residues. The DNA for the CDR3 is TGTGCCAGCAGTTACCGGAATAGCGCGTACTACAATGAGCAGTTCTTC. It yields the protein CASSYRNSAYYNEQFF.

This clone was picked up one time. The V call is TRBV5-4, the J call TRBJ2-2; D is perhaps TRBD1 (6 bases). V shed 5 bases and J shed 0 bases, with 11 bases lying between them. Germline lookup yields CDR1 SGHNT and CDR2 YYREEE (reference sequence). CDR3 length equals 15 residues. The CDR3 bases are TGTGCCAGCAGTTCCGACAGGTCGAACACCGGGGAGCTGTTTTTT. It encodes CASSSDRSNTGELFF.

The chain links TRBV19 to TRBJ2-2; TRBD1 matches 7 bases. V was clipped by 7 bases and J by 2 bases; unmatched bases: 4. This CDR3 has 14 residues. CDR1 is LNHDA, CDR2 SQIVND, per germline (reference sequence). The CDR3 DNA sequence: TGTGCCAGTATCGGGACAGCCAACACCGGGGAGCTGTTTTTT. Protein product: CASIGTANTGELFF.

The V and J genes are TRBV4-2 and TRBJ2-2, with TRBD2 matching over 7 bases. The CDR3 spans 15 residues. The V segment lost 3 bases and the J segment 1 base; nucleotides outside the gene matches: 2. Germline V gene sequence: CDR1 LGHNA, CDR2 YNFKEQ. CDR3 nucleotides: TGTGCCAGCAGCCACACGGGGGGGAACACCGGGGAGCTGTTTTTT. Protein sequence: CASSHTGGNTGELFF.

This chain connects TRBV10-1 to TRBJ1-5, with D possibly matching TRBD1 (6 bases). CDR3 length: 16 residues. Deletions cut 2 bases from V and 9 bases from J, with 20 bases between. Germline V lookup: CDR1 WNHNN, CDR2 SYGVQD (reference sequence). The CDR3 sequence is CASSEKPPGERRPQHF. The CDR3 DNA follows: TGCGCCAGCAGTGAGAAACCCCCAGGGGAGAGAAGGCCCCAGCATTTT.

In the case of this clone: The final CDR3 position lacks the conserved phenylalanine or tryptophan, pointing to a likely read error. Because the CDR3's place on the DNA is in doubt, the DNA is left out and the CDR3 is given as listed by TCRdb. The CDR3 is CASSQDFGVG. The chain is built from TRBV14 and TRBJ2-3. CDR1 is SGHDN, CDR2 FVKESK, per germline. The CDR3 numbers 10 amino acids, ends counted.

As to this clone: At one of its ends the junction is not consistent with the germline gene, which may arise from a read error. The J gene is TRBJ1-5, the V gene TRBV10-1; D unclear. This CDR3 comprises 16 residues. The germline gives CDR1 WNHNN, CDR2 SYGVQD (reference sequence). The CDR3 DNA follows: TGCGCCAGAAGTGACACGGGCGGAGATAGCAATCAGCCCCAGCATTTT. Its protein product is CARSDTGGDSNQPQHF.

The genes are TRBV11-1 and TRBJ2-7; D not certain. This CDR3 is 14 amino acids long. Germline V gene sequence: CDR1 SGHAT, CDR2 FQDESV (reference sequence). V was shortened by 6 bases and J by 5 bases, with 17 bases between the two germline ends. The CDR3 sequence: CASSSRTQGHEQYF. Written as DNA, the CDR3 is TGTGCCAGCAGTTCCCGGACCCAAGGGCACGAGCAGTACTTC. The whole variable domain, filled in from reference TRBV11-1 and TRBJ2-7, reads EAEVAQSPRYKITEKSQAVAFWCDPISGHATLYWYRQILGQGPELLVQFQDESVVDDSQLPKDRFSAERLKGVDSTLKIQPAELGDSAMYLCASSSRTQGHEQYFGPGTRLTVT.

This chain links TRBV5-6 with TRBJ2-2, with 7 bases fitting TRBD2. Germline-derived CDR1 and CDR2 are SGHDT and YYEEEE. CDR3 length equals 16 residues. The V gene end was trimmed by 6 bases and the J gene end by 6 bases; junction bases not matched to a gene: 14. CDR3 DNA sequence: TGTGCCAGCAAGCGGGGCCCCATAACTAAGTCCGGGGAGCTGTTTTTT. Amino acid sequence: CASKRGPITKSGELFF.